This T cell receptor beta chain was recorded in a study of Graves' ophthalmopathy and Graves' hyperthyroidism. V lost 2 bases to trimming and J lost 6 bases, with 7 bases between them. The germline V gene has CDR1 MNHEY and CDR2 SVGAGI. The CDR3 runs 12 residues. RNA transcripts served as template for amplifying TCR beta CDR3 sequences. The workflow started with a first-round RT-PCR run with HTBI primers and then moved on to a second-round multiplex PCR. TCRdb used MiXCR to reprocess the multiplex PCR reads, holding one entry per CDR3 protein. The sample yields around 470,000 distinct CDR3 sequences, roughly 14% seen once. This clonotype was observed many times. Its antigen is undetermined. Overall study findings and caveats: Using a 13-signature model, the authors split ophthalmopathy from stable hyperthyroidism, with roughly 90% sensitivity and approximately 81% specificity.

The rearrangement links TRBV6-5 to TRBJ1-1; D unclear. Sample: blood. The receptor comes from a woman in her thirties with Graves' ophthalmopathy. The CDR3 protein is CASSYMSPEAFF. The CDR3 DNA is TGTGCCAGCAGTTACATGAGCCCTGAAGCTTTCTTT.